This T cell receptor beta chain was retrieved from a study of OX40 agonist ivuxolimab in advanced cancers. Study-wide context: Clinicians treated patients with ivuxolimab, an agonistic anti-OX40 (CD134) antibody. Study-wide results and caveats: CD8+ T cells averaged more expanded clones than CD4+.

Collection of blood occurred at baseline, at cycle 4 day 1, and at cycle 7 day 1. Measured with immunoSEQ multiplex PCR; TCRdb has only the in-frame clones, and not every one. The sample contains about 48,000 clones, about 93% of which appear only once. In regard to this clone: Its specificity is unknown.

The germline V gene encodes CDR1 SEHNR and CDR2 FQNEAQ (reference sequence). The CDR3 consists of 16 residues. V lost 10 bases, J lost 1 base, and 15 bases stayed unmatched. The input for sequencing was CD4+ or CD8+ T cells sorted from blood, taken in a trial of the OX40 agonist ivuxolimab. The chain links TRBV7-9 to TRBJ1-1; 7 nucleotides match TRBD1. The TCR originated in an adult with an advanced solid tumor such as melanoma, head and neck, liver or kidney cancer. The chain's CDR3 is CATRGRETGENTEAFF. The CDR3 region has the DNA TGTGCCACTAGGGGGCGGGAAACCGGAGAGAACACTGAAGCTTTCTTT.